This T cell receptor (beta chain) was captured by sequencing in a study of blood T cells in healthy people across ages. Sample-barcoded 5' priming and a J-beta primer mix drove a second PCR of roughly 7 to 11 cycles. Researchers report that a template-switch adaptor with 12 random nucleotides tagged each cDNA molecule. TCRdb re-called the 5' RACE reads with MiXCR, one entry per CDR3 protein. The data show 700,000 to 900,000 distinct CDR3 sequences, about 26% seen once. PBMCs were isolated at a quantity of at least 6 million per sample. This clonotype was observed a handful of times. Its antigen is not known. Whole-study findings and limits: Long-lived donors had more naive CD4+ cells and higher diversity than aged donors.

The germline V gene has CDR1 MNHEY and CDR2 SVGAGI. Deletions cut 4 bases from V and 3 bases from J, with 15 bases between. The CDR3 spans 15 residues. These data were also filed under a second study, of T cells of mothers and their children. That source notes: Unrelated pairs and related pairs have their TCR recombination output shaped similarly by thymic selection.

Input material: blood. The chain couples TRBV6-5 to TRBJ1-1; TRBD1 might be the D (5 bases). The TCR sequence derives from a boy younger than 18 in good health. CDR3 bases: TGTGCCAGCAGTTCCCCGGGGGGGGGTGACACTGAAGCTTTCTTT. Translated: CASSSPGGGDTEAFF.